This T cell receptor (beta chain) was sequenced in a study of T-cell memory formation after mild COVID-19. Study-level findings and limits: For contracting clones, CD4+ ones sat mainly in CM and EM, CD8+ in EMRA. Among clones contracting day 15 to 85, CD4/CD8 was balanced, whereas later expanders leaned CD4+.

The CDR3 extends over 18 amino acids. V lost 6 bases to trimming and J lost 0 bases, with 18 bases between them. The germline V gene encodes CDR1 MNHEY and CDR2 SMNVEV (reference sequence). TCR alpha and TCR beta cDNA libraries with sample barcodes and UMIs came from 5'RACE using constant-segment primers. Each CDR3 protein is one row after TCRdb ran MiXCR on the 5' RACE reads. The data contain around 310,000 distinct CDR3 sequences, approximately 15% of them seen just once; the ten biggest clones take up 20% to 25%. This clonotype has a handful of counts. The antigen is not known. The V call is TRBV27, the J call TRBJ2-6; the D gene is possibly TRBD1 (6 bases). What was sequenced was PBMCs or a T cell subset sorted from them (not recorded which). The sequence came from a young man who had mild COVID-19 (a few samples of this study predate the infection). Cell type and time point are not known. Here the CDR3 DNA reads TGTGCCAGCAGCCCTCTTCGGACAGTAAGCTCTGGGGCCAACGTCCTGACTTTC. Protein product: CASSPLRTVSSGANVLTF.